What follows are 4 T cell receptor beta chains derived from one specimen sequenced in a study of control samples from healthy donors and cancer patients. The table came from immunoSEQ multiplex PCR; TCRdb's copy has only in-frame clones and leaves some out. The repertoire holds some 13,000 clones, with roughly 94% as singletons. Sequencing was performed on PBMCs. The receptors stem from a man aged 65-85 years with head and neck cancer.

The V and J genes are TRBV28 and TRBJ1-3; 10 bases are shared with TRBD1. The CDR3 is 15 residues long. Per the germline V gene, CDR1 is MDHEN and CDR2 is SYDVKM. V was clipped by 7 bases and J by 3 bases; unmatched bases: 6. The CDR3 nucleotides are TGTGCCAGCAAAGGGGACAGGGGCAATGGAAACACCATATATTTT. It specifies CASKGDRGNGNTIYF.

The CDR3 region has the DNA TGTGCCAGCAGCCTTAGTACAGCACAAGAGACCCAGTACTTC. Encoded protein: CASSLSTAQETQYF. This rearrangement joins TRBV5-5 to TRBJ2-5; no definite D call. Trimming pared 4 bases from V and 2 bases from J, leaving 12 bases between. CDR1 and CDR2 from the germline V gene are SGHKS and YYEKEE (reference sequence). The CDR3 loop spans 14 amino acids.

The genes are TRBV28 and TRBJ2-2, with D perhaps TRBD1 (5 bases). The CDR3 covers 15 residues. Germline loops: CDR1 MDHEN, CDR2 SYDVKM. V was pared by 4 bases and J by 1 base, with 10 bases between. The CDR3 loop is CASSWGKVNTGELFF. CDR3 DNA sequence: TGTGCCAGCAGTTGGGGCAAGGTGAACACCGGGGAGCTGTTTTTT. The full variable domain, its missing parts supplied by reference TRBV28 and TRBJ2-2, is DVKVTQSSRYLVKRTGEKVFLECVQDMDHENMFWYRQDPGLGLRLIYFSYDVKMKEKGDIPEGYSVSREKKERFSLILESASTNQTSMYLCASSWGKVNTGELFFGEGSRLTVL.

CDR3 in DNA: TGTGCCAGCAGTTCAAACAGGGGAGCCACTGAAGCTTTCTTT. Translation: CASSSNRGATEAFF. The chain recombines TRBV6-6 with TRBJ1-1; TRBD1 aligns across 7 bases. Germline CDR1 and CDR2: MNHNY and SVGAGI (reference sequence). CDR3 length equals 14 residues. After removal of 4 bases from V and 4 bases from J, the junction contained 6 bases not matched to a gene.